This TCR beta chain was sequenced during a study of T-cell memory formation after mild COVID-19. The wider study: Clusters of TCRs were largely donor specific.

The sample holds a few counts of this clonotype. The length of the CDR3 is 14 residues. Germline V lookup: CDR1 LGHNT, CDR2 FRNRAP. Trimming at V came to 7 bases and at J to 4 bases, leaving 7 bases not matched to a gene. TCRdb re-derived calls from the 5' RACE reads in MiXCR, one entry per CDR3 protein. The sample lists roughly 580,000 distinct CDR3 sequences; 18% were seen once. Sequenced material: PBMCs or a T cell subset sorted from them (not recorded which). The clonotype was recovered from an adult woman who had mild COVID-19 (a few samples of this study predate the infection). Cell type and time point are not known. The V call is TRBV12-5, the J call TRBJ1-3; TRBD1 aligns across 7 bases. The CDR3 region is CASVPPGQGNTIYF. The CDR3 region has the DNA TGTGCTAGTGTTCCGCCGGGACAGGGAAACACCATATATTTT.